This record covers a single T cell receptor beta chain. Its specificity is not known. The sample originates from a study of CD8 T cells in ankylosing spondylitis. Findings and caveats of the study: There was reportedly significant enrichment of clones that were disease-linked in matched ankylosing spondylitis synovial fluid. One TCR beta motif, made up of 7 or 8 highly homologous variants, appeared characteristic of ankylosing spondylitis blood.

TCRdb fed the 5' RACE reads into MiXCR, producing one record per CDR3 protein. Among about 700,000 distinct CDR3 sequences listed, about 20% were seen once. The V gene lost 6 bases and the J gene lost 6 bases, with 18 bases spanning the gap. The CDR3 loop spans 14 amino acids. Material for sequencing was blood, either unsorted or a sorted T cell fraction (not recorded which). The TCR comes from a male donor with ankylosing spondylitis. The chain employs TRBV12-3 or TRBV12-4 and TRBJ2-7; D might be TRBD2 (6 bases). The CDR3 coding sequence is TGTGCCAGCAGCCCCGGGGGAGCTATTACCGAGCAGTACTTC. This sequence encodes CASSPGGAITEQYF.